A single sample gave rise to the 26 T cell receptor beta chains below, sequenced in a study of OX40 agonist ivuxolimab in advanced cancers. TCRdb's table, derived via immunoSEQ multiplex PCR, lists solely in-frame clones and lacks some. This sample has approximately 82,000 clones, with around 88% found just once. The sequences come from CD4+ or CD8+ T cells sorted from blood, collected in a trial of the OX40 agonist ivuxolimab. Receptors were obtained from an adult with an advanced solid tumor such as melanoma, head and neck, liver or kidney cancer.

This clone was detected a few times. V usage is TRBV5-1 and J usage is TRBJ2-5; 8 bases fit TRBD2. CDR1 is SGHRS, CDR2 YFSETQ, per germline. V was pared by 5 bases and J by 5 bases, with 5 bases of the junction left unmatched. The CDR3 consists of 13 residues. CDR3 region: CASRAAGVETQYF. CDR3 in DNA: TGCGCCAGCAGAGCAGCGGGAGTCGAGACCCAGTACTTC.

The chain couples TRBV5-1 to TRBJ2-7, with 10 bases matching TRBD1. The CDR3 spans 14 residues. Germline V CDR1 and CDR2: SGHRS, YFSETQ. The junction had 3 bases not matched to a gene; V was cut back by 1 base and J by 5 bases. CDR3: CASSLRDRGHEQYF. The CDR3, as DNA: TGCGCCAGCAGCTTGCGGGACAGGGGCCACGAGCAGTACTTC.

V usage is TRBV6-6 and J usage is TRBJ1-4; D gene ambiguous. This CDR3 spans 14 amino acids. Trimming removed 4 bases from V and 7 bases from J, with 13 bases in between. The germline V gene encodes CDR1 MNHNY and CDR2 SVGAGI (reference sequence). The CDR3 is CASSSTRRGEKLFF. CDR3 bases: TGTGCCAGCAGTTCGACACGGCGGGGTGAAAAACTGTTTTTT.

The genes are TRBV19 and TRBJ1-4; 7 positions match TRBD1. The CDR3 is 15 amino acids. Looked up from germline, CDR1 is LNHDA and CDR2 is SQIVND (reference sequence). The V and J ends lost 7 bases and 0 bases, in that order; junction bases with no gene match: 5. The CDR3 DNA reads as TGTGCCAGTACTAACCAGGGGGCAACTAATGAAAAACTGTTTTTT. It is translated as CASTNQGATNEKLFF.

The chain joins TRBV19 to TRBJ2-5, with a tentative D call TRBD2 (6 bases). The CDR3 length is 16 residues. Germline loops: CDR1 LNHDA, CDR2 SQIVND (reference sequence). V was pared by 3 bases and J by 2 bases, with 16 bases between. The CDR3 is CASSIGSGTGQETQYF. The CDR3 nucleotides read TGTGCCAGTAGTATTGGTTCTGGGACTGGGCAAGAGACCCAGTACTTC.

This clone was counted a few times. The junction differs from germline at one of its ends, possibly a read error. The chain links TRBV7-9 to TRBJ1-1; 9 bases agree with TRBD1. Germline V gene lookup returns CDR1 SEHNR and CDR2 FQNEAQ (reference sequence). The CDR3 is 12 amino acids. CDR3 loop: CASSLGQGITHF. The DNA of the CDR3 is TGTGCCAGCAGCCTCGGACAGGGGATTACTCACTTT.

This sequence joins TRBV28 and TRBJ1-3; no definite D call. The CDR3 consists of 15 residues. Germline V lookup: CDR1 MDHEN, CDR2 SYDVKM. The V end was cut by 2 bases, the J end by 1 base, with 9 bases between. The CDR3 sequence is CASSLGGVSGNTIYF. DNA for the CDR3: TGTGCCAGCAGTTTAGGTGGGGTATCTGGAAACACCATATATTTT.

The chain has TRBV18 and TRBJ2-5; 9 positions match TRBD1. The V segment lost 3 bases and the J segment 5 bases; nucleotides outside the gene matches: 7. Germline V CDR1 and CDR2: KGHSH, LQKENI. The CDR3 length is 15 residues. The CDR3 DNA reads TGTGCCAGCTCACCCCGGGACAGGGATCGTGAGACCCAGTACTTC. Its translation is CASSPRDRDRETQYF.

The chain combines TRBV23-1 with TRBJ1-5; 9 positions agree with TRBD1. TRBV23-1 is treated as an ORF (open reading frame) with a function not yet certain. CDR3 length: 13 amino acids. Trimming took 8 bases from V and 5 from J; bases not matched to a gene: 4. CDR3: CASVRQGDQPQHF. In DNA, the CDR3 is TGCGCCAGCGTACGACAGGGGGATCAGCCCCAGCATTTT.

The chain couples TRBV7-2 to TRBJ2-3; D is perhaps TRBD2 (6 bases). The CDR3 runs 14 residues. Trimming shortened V by 4 bases and J by 8 bases, and 16 bases separated the two germline ends. The germline V gene encodes CDR1 SGHTA and CDR2 FQGNSA. CDR3 in amino acids: CASSSGTSRGTQYF. DNA of the CDR3: TGTGCCAGCAGCTCGGGGACTTCTCGGGGTACGCAGTATTTT.

J is TRBJ2-2 and V is TRBV19; D is undetermined. The CDR3 has 15 amino acids. Trimming removed 6 bases from V and 4 bases from J, with 15 bases in between. Germline CDR1 reads LNHDA; CDR2 reads SQIVND (reference sequence). CDR3 DNA sequence: TGTGCCAGTAGCCTTTCCGGTTCCTTCACCGGGGAGCTGTTTTTT. Translated: CASSLSGSFTGELFF.

The rearrangement uses TRBV18 and TRBJ1-5, with D tentatively TRBD1 (5 bases). The V end was cut by 3 bases, the J end by 5 bases, with 11 bases between. The CDR3 contains 14 residues. Per germline, CDR1 KGHSH and CDR2 LQKENI. The CDR3 nucleotides are TGTGCCAGCTCACCGGGCCCAGGGCATCAGCCCCAGCATTTT. Protein: CASSPGPGHQPQHF. The variable domain in full, completed from reference TRBV18 and TRBJ1-5, reads NAGVMQNPRHLVRRRGQEARLRCSPMKGHSHVYWYRQLPEEGLKFMVYLQKENIIDESGMPKERFSAEFPKEGPSILRIQQVVRGDSAAYFCASSPGPGHQPQHFGDGTRLSIL.

In DNA, the CDR3 is TGTGCCAGCAGCCCCGATTTGAGCTACAATACGCAGTATTTT. Translated: CASSPDLSYNTQYF. The chain couples TRBV7-2 to TRBJ2-3; D call uncertain. Trimming took off 5 bases at V and 7 bases at J, with 16 bases between the two ends. Germline loops: CDR1 SGHTA, CDR2 FQGNSA. The CDR3 has 14 residues.

The J gene is TRBJ1-2, the V gene TRBV4-3; unclear D gene. Per germline, CDR1 LGHNA and CDR2 YSLEER. The length of the CDR3 is 14 residues. V lost 0 bases, J lost 7 bases, and 12 bases lay in between. CDR3 amino acids: CASSQDFTRRGYTF. The CDR3 DNA sequence: TGCGCCAGCAGCCAAGATTTTACTCGGCGTGGCTACACCTTC.

This chain links TRBV5-1 with TRBJ2-7; D perhaps matches TRBD1 (6 bases). V gave up 2 bases and J gave up 0 bases, with 9 bases separating them. Germline CDR1 reads SGHRS; CDR2 reads YFSETQ. CDR3 length equals 14 residues. The CDR3 loop is CASSFRTASYEQYF. The CDR3 nucleotides read TGCGCCAGCAGCTTCAGGACAGCCTCCTACGAGCAGTACTTC.

This chain connects TRBV5-1 to TRBJ2-2; D is undetermined. V dropped 0 bases and J dropped 6 bases, with 9 bases sitting between them. The CDR3 sequence is 14 residues long. Looked up from germline, CDR1 is SGHRS and CDR2 is YFSETQ. In nucleotides, the CDR3 is TGCGCCAGCAGCTTGGAGGCCCAGGCCGGGGAGCTGTTTTTT. It codes for CASSLEAQAGELFF.

The rearrangement uses TRBV20-1 and TRBJ2-1; D gene ambiguous. Germline CDR1 and CDR2: DFQATT and SNEGSKA (reference sequence). Trimming pared 1 base from V and 9 bases from J, leaving 7 bases between. This CDR3 contains 11 residues. CDR3 sequence reads: CSARGATEQFF. The CDR3 DNA reads as TGCAGTGCTAGAGGGGCGACTGAGCAGTTCTTC.

The chain uses TRBV28 and TRBJ2-5; possible D gene TRBD2, 5 bases. CDR1 and CDR2 (germline): MDHEN, SYDVKM. The CDR3 contains 14 residues. V shed 5 bases and J shed 1 base, with 11 bases lying between them. The CDR3 protein is CASSITRAQETQYF. The CDR3 coding sequence is TGTGCCAGCAGTATTACTAGGGCCCAAGAGACCCAGTACTTC.

CDR3 protein: CASSPTGALRGPQHF. In nucleotides, the CDR3 is TGTGCCAGCAGTCCGACAGGGGCCCTCAGGGGGCCCCAGCATTTT. The V and J genes are TRBV6-5 and TRBJ1-5, with 8 bases identical to TRBD1. The junction had 12 bases not matched to a gene; V was cut back by 5 bases and J by 9 bases. The CDR3 consists of 15 residues. Germline CDR1 and CDR2: MNHEY and SVGAGI.

This chain links TRBV6-6 with TRBJ1-4; D may be TRBD1 (5 bases). CDR3 length equals 13 residues. Germline V gives CDR1 MNHNY, CDR2 SVGAGI (reference sequence). V shed 11 bases and J shed 10 bases, with 20 bases lying between them. In nucleotides, the CDR3 is TGTGCCGGGGGAGGCAGGGCTGAGGGAAAACTGTTTTTT. Residues: CAGGGRAEGKLFF.

The V gene is TRBV9, the J gene TRBJ2-7; D might be TRBD2 (5 bases). This CDR3 has 14 amino acids. V was shortened by 5 bases and J by 7 bases, with 19 bases between the two germline ends. Germline V gene lookup returns CDR1 SGDLS and CDR2 YYNGEE. The CDR3 DNA reads as TGTGCCAGCAGTCTTACAGCGGCCCTAGGGGAGCAGTACTTC. This gives the protein CASSLTAALGEQYF.

This rearrangement joins TRBV5-4 to TRBJ1-4; D not resolved. V was shortened by 0 bases and J by 0 bases, with 6 bases between the two germline ends. The CDR3 is made up of 15 amino acids. Per germline, CDR1 SGHNT and CDR2 YYREEE (reference sequence). CDR3 in amino acids: CASSLDVTTNEKLFF. CDR3 nucleotide sequence: TGTGCCAGCAGCTTGGACGTCACAACTAATGAAAAACTGTTTTTT.

The chain uses TRBV7-2 and TRBJ2-7, with TRBD1 identical over 9 bases. The germline gives CDR1 SGHTA, CDR2 FQGNSA. The CDR3 contains 16 residues. V shed 4 bases, J shed 1 base, and the junction held 8 bases outside the gene matches. CDR3 loop: CASSYRPGQGSYEQYF. CDR3 DNA sequence: TGTGCCAGCAGCTACCGACCGGGACAGGGTTCCTACGAGCAGTACTTC.

The chain combines TRBV5-4 with TRBJ1-1; 7 nucleotides align to TRBD1. CDR3 length: 16 residues. V gave up 2 bases and J gave up 0 bases; unmatched junction bases: 7. The germline V gene encodes CDR1 SGHNT and CDR2 YYREEE (reference sequence). This chain's CDR3 is CASSLAGQRLNTEAFF. The CDR3, as DNA: TGTGCCAGCAGCTTAGCGGGACAGCGGTTGAACACTGAAGCTTTCTTT.

The chain couples TRBV4-3 to TRBJ1-2; D gene unclear. Trimming removed 1 base at V and 1 base at J, with 13 bases between. Germline V gives CDR1 LGHNA, CDR2 YSLEER. This CDR3 has 16 amino acids. The CDR3 spells CASSQVPYGFNYGYTF. The CDR3 region has the DNA TGCGCCAGCAGCCAAGTGCCATACGGATTTAACTATGGCTACACCTTC.

This chain connects TRBV5-6 to TRBJ2-7; D is unresolved. The V end lost 1 base, the J end lost 2 bases, and 7 bases lay between the germline ends. The CDR3 is 13 amino acids. Germline V gives CDR1 SGHDT, CDR2 YYEEEE. CDR3 DNA: TGTGCCAGCAGCTTGTCAAATACCTACGAGCAGTACTTC. Protein: CASSLSNTYEQYF.